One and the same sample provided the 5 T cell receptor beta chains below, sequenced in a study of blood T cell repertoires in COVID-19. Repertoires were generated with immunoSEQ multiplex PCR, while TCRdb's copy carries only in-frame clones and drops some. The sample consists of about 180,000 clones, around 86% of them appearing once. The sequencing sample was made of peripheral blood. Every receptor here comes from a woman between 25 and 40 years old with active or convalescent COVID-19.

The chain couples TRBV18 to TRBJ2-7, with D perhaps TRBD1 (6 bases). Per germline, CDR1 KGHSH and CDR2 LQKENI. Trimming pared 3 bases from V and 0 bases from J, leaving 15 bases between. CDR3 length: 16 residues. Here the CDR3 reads CASSPLGHPSSYEQYF. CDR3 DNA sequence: TGTGCCAGCTCACCTCTGGGACACCCGAGCTCCTACGAGCAGTACTTC.

The DNA of the CDR3 is TGTGCCAGCAGCCATTCCGACAGGGACGGTCAGCCCCAGCATTTT. Its protein product is CASSHSDRDGQPQHF. The chain combines TRBV4-2 with TRBJ1-5; TRBD1 aligns across 7 bases. Germline CDR1 reads LGHNA; CDR2 reads YNFKEQ. The CDR3 loop spans 15 amino acids. Trimming at V came to 3 bases and at J to 6 bases, leaving 8 bases not matched to a gene.

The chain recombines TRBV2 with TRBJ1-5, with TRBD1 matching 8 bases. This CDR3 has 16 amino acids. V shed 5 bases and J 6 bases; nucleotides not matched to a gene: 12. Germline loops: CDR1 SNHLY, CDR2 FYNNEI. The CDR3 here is CASSSLGQGVTQPQHF. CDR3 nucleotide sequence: TGTGCCAGCAGTTCCCTAGGACAGGGAGTTACTCAGCCCCAGCATTTT.

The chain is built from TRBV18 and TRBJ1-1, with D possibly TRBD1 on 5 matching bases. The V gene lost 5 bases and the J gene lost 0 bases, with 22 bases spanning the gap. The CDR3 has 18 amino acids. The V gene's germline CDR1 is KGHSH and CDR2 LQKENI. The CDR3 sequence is CASSIMGPTGGMNTEAFF. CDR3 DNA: TGTGCCAGCTCAATTATGGGCCCTACAGGCGGCATGAACACTGAAGCTTTCTTT. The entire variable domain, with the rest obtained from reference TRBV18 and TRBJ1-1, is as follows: NAGVMQNPRHLVRRRGQEARLRCSPMKGHSHVYWYRQLPEEGLKFMVYLQKENIIDESGMPKERFSAEFPKEGPSILRIQQVVRGDSAAYFCASSIMGPTGGMNTEAFFGQGTRLTVV.

CDR3: CASSLGTSGREEQFF. CDR3 DNA sequence: TGTGCCAGCTCCCTCGGGACTAGCGGGAGGGAGGAGCAGTTCTTC. The rearrangement joins TRBV27 to TRBJ2-1, with 16 bases fitting TRBD2. V gave up 8 bases and J gave up 10 bases; unmatched junction bases: 8. Looked up from germline, CDR1 is MNHEY and CDR2 is SMNVEV (reference sequence). The CDR3 is made up of 15 amino acids.